The 18 T cell receptor beta chains presented below share a single source sample, sequenced in a study of PD-1 blockade in classical Hodgkin lymphoma (dated by TCRdb to 2018 to 2021). What the time point label conveys for this sample: cycle 2 day 1 (C2D1) of nivolumab. All trial patients had relapsed after autologous stem cell transplantation, with cohorts A, B and C differing in prior brentuximab vedotin exposure. The library came from the immunoSEQ multiplex PCR assay. The clones in this table, taken by TCRdb from immuneACCESS, are in-frame only. Not every clone is retained; where verified, under half of the shortfall comes from an unresolved V gene, and the cause of the rest is unknown. Recorded for this sample are 50,000 or so clones; more than 85% of them occurred a single time. Of the sample, 8.5% to 12% is held by the ten largest clones. The material was peripheral blood mononuclear cells (PBMCs), obtained before the second cycle of nivolumab. These receptors came from a human donor with classical Hodgkin lymphoma.

This chain uses TRBV9 with TRBJ1-1; 7 bases agree with TRBD1. Germline CDR1 reads SGDLS; CDR2 reads YYNGEE. Trimming removed 0 bases from V and 0 bases from J; junction bases left unmatched: 8. The CDR3 is 17 amino acids. CDR3 sequence reads: CASSVVHPGGMNTEAFF. In DNA form, the CDR3 reads TGTGCCAGCAGCGTAGTACACCCAGGGGGGATGAACACTGAAGCTTTCTTT.

This chain uses TRBV5-3 with TRBJ2-1; D gene ambiguous. TRBV5-3 is annotated as an ORF whose role is uncertain. V was pared by 2 bases and J by 4 bases, with 7 bases between. CDR3 length: 13 amino acids. The chain's CDR3 is CARSLSQYNEQFF. Here the CDR3 DNA reads TGTGCCAGAAGCTTAAGCCAGTACAATGAGCAGTTCTTC.

The rearrangement links TRBV19 to TRBJ2-7, with a possible D match to TRBD2 (6 bases). Germline CDR1 is LNHDA and CDR2 is SQIVND (reference sequence). V was trimmed by 8 bases and J by 4 bases, leaving 15 bases between them. This CDR3 spans 13 amino acids. The CDR3 DNA reads TGTGCCAGTGGACCGGGACTGACGTACGAGCAGTACTTC. Translation: CASGPGLTYEQYF.

CDR3 sequence: CASSLQVETQYF. CDR3 nucleotide sequence: TGTGCCAGCTCACTCCAGGTGGAGACCCAGTACTTC. The chain employs TRBV18 and TRBJ2-5; D call uncertain. The length of the CDR3 is 12 residues. Between the trimmed V and J ends, which lost 4 bases and 5 bases, there was a span of 8 bases. Germline assignment: CDR1 KGHSH and CDR2 LQKENI.

V gene TRBV2 combines with J gene TRBJ1-5, with D perhaps matching TRBD1 (5 bases). Germline values: CDR1 SNHLY, CDR2 FYNNEI. V lost 6 bases, J lost 6 bases, and 18 bases lay in between. The CDR3 loop spans 15 amino acids. The CDR3 loop reads CASRPGTGIRQPQHF. The CDR3 bases are TGTGCCAGCAGACCCGGGACCGGGATCCGTCAGCCCCAGCATTTT.

The rearrangement uses TRBV19 and TRBJ1-5; the D is unclear. Per germline, CDR1 LNHDA and CDR2 SQIVND (reference sequence). The CDR3 spans 15 residues. Trimming left V 4 bases short and J 0 bases short, with 10 bases between. The DNA for the CDR3 is TGTGCCAGTAGTAGTTCTCAGGCTAGCAATCAGCCCCAGCATTTT. It specifies CASSSSQASNQPQHF.

CDR3 sequence (DNA): TGTGCCACCCCAGGGACAGTCGCTGGAAACACCATATATTTT. Translation gives CATPGTVAGNTIYF. The chain carries TRBV2 and TRBJ1-3; 7 bases line up with TRBD1. The length of the CDR3 is 14 residues. V was pared by 10 bases and J by 2 bases, with 8 bases of the junction left unmatched. The germline V gene encodes CDR1 SNHLY and CDR2 FYNNEI.

The rearrangement uses TRBV5-6 and TRBJ1-1, with a weak D call TRBD1 (5 bases). Germline CDR1 SGHDT, CDR2 YYEEEE. The CDR3 is 16 amino acids. Trimming pared 5 bases from V and 1 base from J, leaving 18 bases between. CDR3 protein: CASRAGTTLWNTEAFF. DNA of the CDR3: TGTGCCAGCAGGGCCGGGACGACCCTTTGGAACACTGAAGCTTTCTTT.

The V and J genes are TRBV7-6 and TRBJ2-2; 13 bases agree with TRBD2. The CDR3 runs 20 residues. Germline trimming cut 4 bases from V and 7 bases from J; bases unmatched to any gene: 18. CDR1 SGHVS and CDR2 FNYEAQ come from the germline V gene. The CDR3 coding sequence is TGTGCCAGCAGCTCCCTCGGGACTAGCGGGGTTCCCTTCCCCGGCGGGGAGCTGTTTTTT. Encoded protein: CASSSLGTSGVPFPGGELFF.

This chain connects TRBV4-1 to TRBJ2-2; TRBD1 aligns across 7 bases. The trim removed 0 bases at V and 3 bases at J, leaving 7 bases unmatched. Germline loops: CDR1 MGHRA, CDR2 YSYEKL. CDR3 size: 17 residues. The CDR3 is CASSQDRGYAYTGELFF. CDR3 nucleotides: TGCGCCAGCAGCCAAGACAGGGGGTATGCGTACACCGGGGAGCTGTTTTTT.

The chain recombines TRBV6-6 with TRBJ2-7; 8 nucleotides line up with TRBD2. The CDR3 contains 15 residues. Germline V lookup: CDR1 MNHNY, CDR2 SVGAGI (reference sequence). Trimming took 6 bases from V and 0 from J; bases not matched to a gene: 7. The CDR3 spells CASSRSLAGSYEQYF. The CDR3, as DNA: TGTGCCAGCAGCCGGAGCCTAGCGGGCTCCTACGAGCAGTACTTC.

As DNA, the CDR3 is TGTGCCAGCGAAACGAACGGGGAGCTGTTTTTT. This codes for CASETNGELFF. The rearrangement uses TRBV6-1 and TRBJ2-2; D is ambiguous. The ends were cut back, 8 bases at V and 7 bases at J, with 8 bases in the middle. The CDR3 has 11 amino acids. The V gene's germline CDR1 is MNHNS and CDR2 SASEGT.

The rearrangement uses TRBV30 and TRBJ1-2; 8 bases are a match to TRBD1. J gave up 8 bases and V 4 bases, and 15 bases lay outside the gene matches. Germline-derived CDR1 and CDR2 are GTSNPN and SVGIG (reference sequence). The CDR3 consists of 15 residues. The CDR3 is CAWNSGGLRTRGYTF. The CDR3 nucleotides are TGTGCCTGGAATTCAGGGGGCCTCCGAACCCGAGGCTACACCTTC.

The genes are TRBV9 and TRBJ2-1; TRBD2 matches 9 bases. CDR1 and CDR2 (germline): SGDLS, YYNGEE. The CDR3 runs to 16 residues. The V segment lost 5 bases and the J segment 5 bases; nucleotides outside the gene matches: 11. DNA of the CDR3: TGTGCCAGCAGTCGTAGCGGGAGAGGATTTAACAATGAGCAGTTCTTC. This translates into CASSRSGRGFNNEQFF.

The chain joins TRBV6-8 to TRBJ2-7; 11 bases are shared with TRBD2. Trimming at V came to 2 bases and at J to 0 bases, leaving 6 bases not matched to a gene. Per germline, CDR1 MNHGY and CDR2 SAAAGT. The CDR3 has 17 residues. As DNA, the CDR3 is TGTGCCAGCAGTTACAGGGTTGGACTAGCGGGCTCCTACGAGCAGTACTTC. Protein: CASSYRVGLAGSYEQYF.

The CDR3 DNA follows: TGCAGCGTTGAAGAAGGGGGCCCGGGCTCCTACGAGCAGTACTTC. Its protein product is CSVEEGGPGSYEQYF. J is TRBJ2-7 and V is TRBV29-1, with 7 bases identical to TRBD1. This CDR3 is 15 amino acids long. Unmatched junction bases numbered 5, after V lost 0 bases and J lost 0 bases. Germline values: CDR1 SQVTM, CDR2 ANQGSEA.

This clone was counted a few times. The chain carries TRBV4-3 and TRBJ1-1, with 8 bases identical to TRBD1. This CDR3 comprises 16 residues. CDR1 and CDR2 from the germline V gene are LGHNA and YSLEER. V lost 4 bases and J lost 3; bases outside the gene matches: 10. The CDR3 bases are TGCGCCAGCAGCCGAGGAGGACAGGGTTCGTACACTGAAGCTTTCTTT. This sequence encodes CASSRGGQGSYTEAFF.

The gene calls are TRBV11-2 and TRBJ2-4, with D possibly being TRBD2 (5 bases). The germline gives CDR1 SGHAT, CDR2 FQNNGV. Trimming cost V 5 bases and J 5 bases, with 10 bases left between them. This CDR3 has 13 residues. CDR3 protein: CASSVLLENIQYF. The CDR3 DNA follows: TGTGCCAGCAGCGTACTACTAGAAAACATTCAGTACTTC.